This T cell receptor (beta chain) is drawn from a study of T cell repertoires in cytomegalovirus infection. Findings of the study overall: Pooled public TCR beta family frequency picked out CMV carriers with the relevant HLA.

The CDR3 extends over 15 amino acids. V lost 5 bases and J 4 bases, leaving 15 bases between the germline ends. On this clonotype itself: Its antigen is undetermined.

TCRdb itself ran the reads through MiXCR, one entry per CDR3 protein. The table includes about 450,000 distinct CDR3 sequences, approximately 30% detected once. What was sequenced was PBMCs. The clonotype originates from a human donor in good health (CMV status not recorded). Some clones in this sample may be carry-over from other donors' samples. The chain carries TRBV12-3 or TRBV12-4 and TRBJ1-5, with D perhaps matching TRBD1 (5 bases). CDR3 in amino acids: CASSRGPDTNQPQHF. The CDR3, as DNA: TGTGCCAGCAGTAGAGGGCCGGACACAAATCAGCCCCAGCATTTT.